These 25 T cell receptor beta chains were sequenced from one sample in a study of T cells in Graves' hyperthyroidism and ophthalmopathy. RNA transcripts provided the source from which TCR beta CDR3 regions were amplified. The TCR CDR3 was amplified in a first-round RT-PCR using the HTBI primer set. Each CDR3 protein is one row after TCRdb ran MiXCR on the multiplex PCR reads. The table lists about 510,000 distinct CDR3 sequences, roughly 15% of them singletons. Specimen: blood. The receptors were sampled from a woman in her thirties or forties with Graves' hyperthyroidism.

This clonotype came up a few times. DNA of the CDR3: TGTGCCAGCAGTGAAACAGGGGCTCGGTACTTC. Its translation is CASSETGARYF. The V call is TRBV6-1, the J call TRBJ2-5; TRBD1 aligns across 7 bases. CDR1 and CDR2 (germline): MNHNS, SASEGT. The CDR3 covers 11 residues. V dropped 2 bases and J dropped 13; count of bases not matched to a gene: 4.

The J gene is TRBJ2-3, the V gene TRBV12-3 or TRBV12-4; 7 bases map to TRBD2. V lost 4 bases to trimming and J lost 1 base; unmatched junction nucleotides: 5. CDR3 length equals 15 residues. The DNA for the CDR3 is TGTGCCAGCAGTTGGGTAAGCGGGGGCACAGATACGCAGTATTTT. This gives the protein CASSWVSGGTDTQYF.

This clonotype was seen a handful of times. The J gene is TRBJ1-5, the V gene TRBV6-4; possible D gene TRBD1, 5 bases. Per germline, CDR1 MRHNA and CDR2 SNTAGT. Trimming shortened V by 5 bases and J by 5 bases, and 16 bases separated the two germline ends. The CDR3 extends over 15 amino acids. CDR3 sequence (DNA): TGTGCCAGCAGTCCAGCTGGGGGGATGGATCAGCCCCAGCATTTT. Protein product: CASSPAGGMDQPQHF.

This clonotype was found a few times. The V gene is TRBV29-1, the J gene TRBJ1-2; D possibly corresponds to TRBD1 (6 bases). Trimming shortened V by 6 bases and J by 2 bases, and 16 bases separated the two germline ends. CDR1 SQVTM and CDR2 ANQGSEA come from the germline V gene. The CDR3 loop spans 14 amino acids. The CDR3 DNA sequence: TGCAGCGTCTACTACCCCGGGACAAACTATGGCTACACCTTC. Residues: CSVYYPGTNYGYTF. The full variable domain, rest sourced from reference TRBV29-1 and TRBJ1-2, is SAVISQKPSRDICQRGTSLTIQCQVDSQVTMMFWYRQQPGQSLTLIATANQGSEATYESGFVIDKFPISRPNLTFSTLTVSNMSPEDSSIYLCSVYYPGTNYGYTFGSGTRLTVV.

This clonotype has at least ten counts. This chain joins TRBV28 and TRBJ2-7; 9 nucleotides match TRBD2. This CDR3 has 11 residues. Germline loops: CDR1 MDHEN, CDR2 SYDVKM. Trimming removed 6 bases from V and 10 bases from J; junction bases left unmatched: 4. Written as DNA, the CDR3 is TGTGCCAGCAGGTTAGCGGGAGAACAGTACTTC. Its protein is CASRLAGEQYF.

The table lists this clonotype with a few counts. V and J are TRBV7-8 and TRBJ1-4; no reliable D call. The CDR3 is 15 residues long. Germline V gives CDR1 SGHVS, CDR2 FQNEAQ. The V and J ends lost 1 base and 0 bases respectively, with 6 bases between them. The CDR3 sequence is CASSLETATNEKLFF. CDR3 nucleotide sequence: TGTGCCAGCAGCTTAGAGACTGCAACTAATGAAAAACTGTTTTTT.

Remarks on this clonotype: Just one base apart from a much larger clone, this may be a read error. The chain is built from TRBV9 and TRBJ2-1, with D tentatively TRBD2 (7 bases). The end of the DNA is better explained by TRBJ2-7, so the J call may be wrong. Germline CDR1 and CDR2: SGDLS and YYNGEE. This CDR3 is 15 amino acids long. The CDR3 DNA sequence: TGTGCCAGCAGCGTAGTGGCGGGGGCCTACAATGAGCAGTACTTC. Protein: CASSVVAGAYNEQYF.

Only a few counts were recorded for this clonotype. The chain links TRBV28 to TRBJ1-2; perhaps TRBD1 as D (6 bases). CDR1 and CDR2 from the germline V gene are MDHEN and SYDVKM. Trimming pared 7 bases from V and 5 bases from J, leaving 14 bases between. The CDR3 has 13 amino acids. CDR3 protein: CASKQGGIYGYTF. Here the CDR3 DNA reads TGTGCCAGCAAACAGGGAGGGATTTATGGCTACACCTTC.

This clonotype was picked up many times. CDR3 DNA: TGTGCCAGCAGCTTGGCGGTTAGGGTTGGCTATGGCTACACCTTC. Residues: CASSLAVRVGYGYTF. The gene calls are TRBV5-5 and TRBJ1-2; no clear D gene. This CDR3 region has 15 residues. Germline CDR1 SGHKS, CDR2 YYEKEE (reference sequence). The V gene lost 0 bases and the J gene lost 4 bases, with 13 bases spanning the gap.

There are many counts of this clonotype. V usage is TRBV5-1 and J usage is TRBJ2-3; D possibly uses TRBD1 or TRBD2 (5 bases each). The CDR3 runs to 14 residues. The V gene lost 4 bases and the J gene lost 0 bases, with 9 bases spanning the gap. The V gene's germline CDR1 is SGHRS and CDR2 YFSETQ. Written as DNA, the CDR3 is TGCGCCAGCAGCAGATGGGACAGCACAGATACGCAGTATTTT. Encoded protein: CASSRWDSTDTQYF.

This clonotype was seen ten or more times. CDR3 DNA sequence: TGTGCCAGCAGCTTTAGGGACGTGACTAGCTACAATGAGCAGTTCTTC. It yields the protein CASSFRDVTSYNEQFF. This sequence joins TRBV7-2 and TRBJ2-1; D is perhaps TRBD2 (6 bases). V lost 3 bases to trimming and J lost 3 bases, with 15 bases between them. Germline CDR1 and CDR2: SGHTA and FQGNSA. There are 16 residues in the CDR3. Full variable domain (outside the CDR3, taken from reference TRBV7-2 and TRBJ2-1): GAGVSQSPSNKVTEKGKDVELRCDPISGHTALYWYRQSLGQGLEFLIYFQGNSAPDKSGLPSDRFSAERTGGSVSTLTIQRTQQEDSAVYLCASSFRDVTSYNEQFFGPGTRLTVL.

This clonotype was seen repeatedly, ten times or more. The J gene is TRBJ2-1, the V gene TRBV7-9; D ambiguous. Trimming stripped 5 bases from V and 5 bases from J, with 13 bases between. CDR1 SEHNR and CDR2 FQNEAQ come from the germline V gene (reference sequence). CDR3 length equals 14 residues. CDR3: CASSPLQPHNEQFF. CDR3 in DNA: TGTGCCAGCAGCCCCCTTCAGCCCCACAATGAGCAGTTCTTC.

This clonotype was detected many times. V and J are TRBV3-1 and TRBJ1-6; the D gene is possibly TRBD1 (6 bases). The V gene's germline CDR1 is LGHDT and CDR2 YNNKEL (reference sequence). The V end lost 6 bases, the J end lost 8 bases, and 14 bases lay between the germline ends. The length of the CDR3 is 14 residues. The CDR3 protein is CASSPSNRDSPLHF. The CDR3, as DNA: TGTGCCAGCAGTCCATCCAACAGGGATTCACCCCTCCACTTT.

This clonotype has ten or more counts. J is TRBJ2-1 and V is TRBV27, with D possibly matching TRBD2 (6 bases). This CDR3 region has 14 residues. V was pared by 6 bases and J by 6 bases, with 15 bases between. Per germline, CDR1 MNHEY and CDR2 SMNVEV (reference sequence). The CDR3 nucleotides are TGTGCCAGCAGCTTTAGCGGTCCTGGCAATGAGCAGTTCTTC. Translation: CASSFSGPGNEQFF.

This clonotype was seen repeatedly, ten times or more. The J gene is TRBJ2-1, the V gene TRBV7-2; weak D call: TRBD1 (6 bases). The CDR3 is 13 residues long. The germline V and J ends were trimmed by 0 bases and 9 bases, with 9 bases remaining between them. The germline gives CDR1 SGHTA, CDR2 FQGNSA. The chain's CDR3 is CASSLAQGPEQFF. Here the CDR3 DNA reads TGTGCCAGCAGCTTAGCACAGGGTCCTGAGCAGTTCTTC. Full variable domain (rest looked up from reference TRBV7-2 and TRBJ2-1): GAGVSQSPSNKVTEKGKDVELRCDPISGHTALYWYRQSLGQGLEFLIYFQGNSAPDKSGLPSDRFSAERTGGSVSTLTIQRTQQEDSAVYLCASSLAQGPEQFFGPGTRLTVL.

The CDR3 coding sequence is TGTGCCAGTAGTGACACGGGACACTACAATGAGCAGTTCTTC. This codes for CASSDTGHYNEQFF. The chain recombines TRBV19 with TRBJ2-1; perhaps TRBD1 as D (6 bases). The CDR3 covers 14 residues. In germline, CDR1 is LNHDA, CDR2 SQIVND (reference sequence). V lost 5 bases to trimming and J lost 3 bases, with 11 bases between them.

The table lists this clonotype with a few counts. This chain joins TRBV5-6 and TRBJ1-5, with 8 positions matching TRBD1. From germline, CDR1 is SGHDT and CDR2 YYEEEE. CDR3 length: 17 residues. V lost 4 bases to trimming and J lost 5 bases; unmatched junction nucleotides: 14. In DNA, the CDR3 is TGTGCCAGCAGCCTATTAGGACAGGGAGGTGGCGATCAGCCCCAGCATTTT. Protein sequence: CASSLLGQGGGDQPQHF. Combining the CDR3 with reference TRBV5-6 and TRBJ1-5 gives the whole variable domain DAGVTQSPTHLIKTRGQQVTLRCSPKSGHDTVSWYQQALGQGPQFIFQYYEEEERQRGNFPDRFSGHQFPNYSSELNVNALLLGDSALYLCASSLLGQGGGDQPQHFGDGTRLSIL.

This clonotype has a count of ten or more. This chain connects TRBV7-2 to TRBJ2-7; unclear D gene. Between the trimmed V and J ends, which lost 5 bases and 3 bases, there was a span of 11 bases. The V gene's germline CDR1 is SGHTA and CDR2 FQGNSA. The length of the CDR3 is 13 residues. The CDR3 nucleotides are TGTGCCAGCAGCCCCTTTTTCGGCTACGAGCAGTACTTC. Amino acids: CASSPFFGYEQYF.

About this clonotype itself: The junction departs from the called germline gene at one end, perhaps through a read error. This chain connects TRBV18 to TRBJ1-4; D may be TRBD1 (6 bases). CDR1 is KGHSH, CDR2 LQKENI, per germline. This CDR3 comprises 15 residues. The CDR3 loop is CVSSPTGHLGEKLFF. The CDR3 region has the DNA TGTGTCAGCTCACCTACGGGACACTTGGGGGAAAAACTGTTTTTT.

This clonotype was detected only a few times. The genes are TRBV12-3 or TRBV12-4 and TRBJ2-5; 7 nucleotides align to TRBD2. The CDR3 contains 14 residues. V dropped 3 bases and J dropped 4; count of bases not matched to a gene: 5. Written as DNA, the CDR3 is TGTGCCAGCAGTTTCGGCGGGAGATCAGAGACCCAGTACTTC. It encodes CASSFGGRSETQYF.

This clonotype was seen many times. This chain uses TRBV20-1 with TRBJ2-5; unclear D gene. The germline V gene encodes CDR1 DFQATT and CDR2 SNEGSKA (reference sequence). V shed 3 bases and J shed 2 bases, with 13 bases lying between them. The CDR3 consists of 14 residues. CDR3 sequence reads: CSASQALGQETQYF. CDR3 sequence (DNA): TGCAGTGCTAGTCAGGCCCTGGGACAAGAGACCCAGTACTTC.

This clonotype came up many times. CDR3 sequence reads: CASSLTGPISGNTIYF. CDR3 DNA: TGTGCCAGCAGTCTGACGGGACCGATCTCTGGAAACACCATATATTTT. V gene TRBV27 combines with J gene TRBJ1-3; maybe TRBD1 (5 bases). This CDR3 has 16 amino acids. V was pared by 5 bases and J by 0 bases, with 14 bases between. Looked up from germline, CDR1 is MNHEY and CDR2 is SMNVEV (reference sequence).

This clonotype showed up many times. The chain carries TRBV12-3 or TRBV12-4 and TRBJ2-4, with D possibly TRBD1 on 6 matching bases. The V and J ends lost 4 bases and 0 bases respectively, with 19 bases between them. This CDR3 has 18 amino acids. In DNA, the CDR3 is TGTGCCAGCAGTTCCCCTCCGGGGAAGGGGGTAGCCAAAAACATTCAGTACTTC. Protein sequence: CASSSPPGKGVAKNIQYF.

Many counts were recorded for this clonotype. The chain recombines TRBV28 with TRBJ2-7, with D possibly being TRBD2 (6 bases). Germline V CDR1 and CDR2: MDHEN, SYDVKM. The CDR3 has 16 residues. V was shortened by 5 bases and J by 3 bases, with 20 bases between the two germline ends. Here the CDR3 DNA reads TGTGCCAGCAGTGACCTGGGTGGCGGGACGGGCTACGAGCAGTACTTC. This gives the protein CASSDLGGGTGYEQYF.

A single count supports this clonotype. The chain joins TRBV28 to TRBJ1-2, with TRBD1 identical over 10 bases. CDR1 and CDR2 (germline): MDHEN, SYDVKM. This CDR3 contains 13 residues. Trimming at V came to 8 bases and at J to 7 bases, leaving 7 bases not matched to a gene. CDR3 coding DNA: TGTGCCAGCCTACGGACAGGGGGTAGTGGCTACACCTTC. Protein: CASLRTGGSGYTF.